The 14 T cell receptor beta chains given below trace back to one sample, sequenced in a study of T cell repertoires in cytomegalovirus infection. Each CDR3 protein gets one entry after TCRdb re-called the reads with MiXCR. Of a few hundred thousand distinct CDR3 sequences listed, about a sixth are singletons. The sequencing input was PBMCs. The receptors derive from a human donor in good health (CMV status not recorded). Some clones in this sample may be carry-over from other donors' samples.

This clonotype was picked up a small number of times. The chain links TRBV3-1 to TRBJ1-2; 11 nucleotides match TRBD1. Germline V gives CDR1 LGHDT, CDR2 YNNKEL (reference sequence). After removal of 1 base from V and 4 bases from J, the junction contained 2 bases not matched to a gene. This CDR3 spans 15 amino acids. CDR3 protein: CASSQGTGGVYGYTF. The CDR3 DNA follows: TGTGCCAGCAGCCAAGGGACAGGGGGCGTCTATGGCTACACCTTC.

The V gene is TRBV29-1, the J gene TRBJ2-1, with 10 bases lining up with TRBD2. V dropped 6 bases and J dropped 4; count of bases not matched to a gene: 9. Germline V gives CDR1 SQVTM, CDR2 ANQGSEA. The CDR3 covers 15 residues. CDR3 coding DNA: TGCAGCGTGGGTCCACTAGCGGGGCTTTACAATGAGCAGTTCTTC. Its translation is CSVGPLAGLYNEQFF.

This clonotype was picked up many times. The chain carries TRBV7-9 and TRBJ2-1; D might be TRBD2 (5 bases). V was clipped by 4 bases and J by 2 bases, with 12 bases between them. The CDR3 contains 15 residues. Germline V lookup: CDR1 SEHNR, CDR2 FQNEAQ (reference sequence). The DNA for the CDR3 is TGTGCCAGCAGCTCCCCCCGCGGGCCCTACAATGAGCAGTTCTTC. Protein product: CASSSPRGPYNEQFF.

This rearrangement joins TRBV6-5 to TRBJ2-5; weak D call: TRBD2 (5 bases). Germline assignment: CDR1 MNHEY and CDR2 SVGAGI. V was pared by 6 bases and J by 1 base, with 15 bases between. The length of the CDR3 is 15 residues. The DNA of the CDR3 is TGTGCCAGCAGGAGGGCCCCCGATTCCCAAGAGACCCAGTACTTC. Protein sequence: CASRRAPDSQETQYF.

The table lists this clonotype with many counts. This rearrangement joins TRBV7-9 to TRBJ2-6; TRBD1 matches 7 bases. The CDR3 spans 17 residues. Germline V gene lookup returns CDR1 SEHNR and CDR2 FQNEAQ (reference sequence). V lost 3 bases to trimming and J lost 0 bases; unmatched junction nucleotides: 5. The CDR3 region is CASSFGQARSGANVLTF. The CDR3 region has the DNA TGTGCCAGCAGCTTTGGACAGGCCCGCTCTGGGGCCAACGTCCTGACTTTC.

The rearrangement uses TRBV19 and TRBJ2-1, with TRBD1 matching over 7 bases. CDR3 size: 15 residues. The V gene end was trimmed by 5 bases and the J gene end by 5 bases; junction bases not matched to a gene: 9. CDR1 and CDR2 from the germline V gene are LNHDA and SQIVND (reference sequence). Here the CDR3 reads CASSWTGRLNNEQFF. The CDR3 DNA is TGTGCCAGTAGTTGGACAGGCCGCCTAAACAATGAGCAGTTCTTC.

This clonotype was recorded a few times. This chain uses TRBV7-2 with TRBJ2-3; TRBD2 matches at 14 bases. The length of the CDR3 is 15 residues. The germline CDR1 and CDR2 sequences are SGHTA and FQGNSA. Losses at the gene ends were 4 bases for V and 8 bases for J; bases not matched to a gene: 5. Written as DNA, the CDR3 is TGTGCCAGCAGCTCGACTAGCGGGGGGGGATTTACGCAGTATTTT. It codes for CASSSTSGGGFTQYF.

This clonotype was counted only a few times. The CDR3 loop is CASSFPSTGGRGANVLTF. The CDR3 DNA follows: TGTGCCAGCAGTTTTCCTTCGACAGGGGGACGCGGGGCCAACGTCCTGACTTTC. The chain carries TRBV6-8 and TRBJ2-6; TRBD1 matches 9 bases. The CDR3 is 18 amino acids. Unmatched junction bases numbered 11, after V lost 4 bases and J lost 4 bases. Germline-derived CDR1 and CDR2 are MNHGY and SAAAGT.

The chain employs TRBV7-3 and TRBJ1-1, with D unresolved. The CDR3 is 12 residues long. Germline V lookup: CDR1 SGHTA, CDR2 FQGTGA. V was shortened by 5 bases and J by 8 bases, with 12 bases between the two germline ends. The CDR3 DNA reads as TGTGCCAGCAGCCCCGGGGAGGGAGAAGCTTTCTTT. This translates into CASSPGEGEAFF. Variable domain in full (rest from reference TRBV7-3 and TRBJ1-1): GAGVSQTPSNKVTEKGKYVELRCDPISGHTALYWYRQSLGQGPEFLIYFQGTGAADDSGLPNDRFFAVRPEGSVSTLKIQRTERGDSAVYLCASSPGEGEAFFGQGTRLTVV.

The chain uses TRBV24-1 and TRBJ2-1; 8 nucleotides line up with TRBD2. Germline V CDR1 and CDR2: KGHDR, SFDVKD. The CDR3 runs 17 residues. Germline trimming cut 3 bases from V and 10 bases from J; bases unmatched to any gene: 16. The CDR3 loop reads CATSDHETSALQGEQFF. For the CDR3, the DNA is TGTGCCACCAGTGATCATGAGACTAGCGCTCTCCAGGGAGAGCAGTTCTTC.

This clonotype was seen a few times. The V call is TRBV12-3 or TRBV12-4, the J call TRBJ2-7; 9 bases are shared with TRBD1. The junction had 2 bases not matched to a gene; V was cut back by 6 bases and J by 5 bases. The CDR3 consists of 12 residues. CDR3 nucleotides: TGTGCCAGCAGCCGGACAGGGGACGAGCAGTACTTC. Amino acids: CASSRTGDEQYF.

This clonotype occurred a few times. The chain has TRBV7-2 and TRBJ1-5; D not certain. Germline values: CDR1 SGHTA, CDR2 FQGNSA. Trimming took 3 bases from V and 4 from J, leaving 10 bases between them. The CDR3 length is 14 residues. CDR3: CASSFGVLNQPQHF. The CDR3 coding sequence is TGTGCCAGCAGCTTTGGGGTTTTAAATCAGCCCCAGCATTTT.

V gene TRBV2 combines with J gene TRBJ1-6; D is unclear. The CDR3 extends over 13 amino acids. Trimming shortened V by 7 bases and J by 7 bases, and 11 bases separated the two germline ends. The germline V gene has CDR1 SNHLY and CDR2 FYNNEI. CDR3 loop: CASIPDFNSPLHF. CDR3 nucleotides: TGTGCCAGCATTCCAGACTTCAATTCACCCCTCCACTTT. Using reference TRBV2 and TRBJ1-6 for the parts outside the CDR3, the full variable domain is EPEVTQTPSHQVTQMGQEVILRCVPISNHLYFYWYRQILGQKVEFLVSFYNNEISEKSEIFDDQFSVERPDGSNFTLKIRSTKLEDSAMYFCASIPDFNSPLHFGNGTRLTVT.

In its sample, this clonotype was seen a few times. This chain joins TRBV7-9 and TRBJ1-6, with D hard to call. Germline V CDR1 and CDR2: SEHNR, FQNEAQ (reference sequence). This CDR3 is 13 amino acids long. V lost 2 bases and J lost 8, with 7 bases in between. The CDR3 DNA sequence: TGTGCCAGCAGCTTAAATAGCGATTCACCCCTCCACTTT. Protein product: CASSLNSDSPLHF.